This T cell receptor (beta chain) was retrieved from a study of cytomegalovirus exposure and HLA in healthy donors. General study points: Cytomegalovirus-associated status was assigned to about 160 TCR beta chains. Later, an analysis found that TCR clusters from the first cohort tended to co-occur in the roughly 120 validation repertoires.

TCRdb's copy holds only in-frame clones and misses some; the assay was immunoSEQ multiplex PCR. Altogether roughly 180,000 clones are present, around nine tenths being singletons, with the ten largest covering 7.2%. As regards this clone: Its antigen is unidentified.

V was clipped by 3 bases and J by 0 bases, with 17 bases between them. CDR1 and CDR2 from the germline V gene are LNHDA and SQIVND (reference sequence). The CDR3 is 17 residues long. From the 120-subject validation cohort, which was separate from the roughly 620-subject first cohort, the donors were drawn. This chain connects TRBV19 to TRBJ1-1, with unresolved D. The clonotype comes from a man younger than 45 in good health and CMV-seropositive. The sample was PBMCs. CDR3 sequence: CASSIPAYREMNTEAFF. The CDR3 bases are TGTGCCAGTAGTATCCCGGCCTACCGCGAGATGAACACTGAAGCTTTCTTT.